This entry features one TCR beta chain sequence. This specimen comes from a study of blood T cell repertoires in COVID-19. Trimming stripped 0 bases from V and 3 bases from J, with 8 bases between. The CDR3 runs to 14 residues. Germline V gene data show CDR1 as MNHEY and CDR2 as SVGAGI. Profiled with immunoSEQ multiplex PCR; TCRdb holds only in-frame clones, not every one. The table includes roughly 97,000 clones, over 75% detected once. The TCR comes from a man in his 60s with acute or convalescent COVID-19. Sequenced: peripheral blood. The chain recombines TRBV6-5 with TRBJ1-1; D is undetermined. CDR3 coding DNA: TGTGCCAGCAGTTACTCGTTATTTCACACTGAAGCTTTCTTT. It codes for CASSYSLFHTEAFF.